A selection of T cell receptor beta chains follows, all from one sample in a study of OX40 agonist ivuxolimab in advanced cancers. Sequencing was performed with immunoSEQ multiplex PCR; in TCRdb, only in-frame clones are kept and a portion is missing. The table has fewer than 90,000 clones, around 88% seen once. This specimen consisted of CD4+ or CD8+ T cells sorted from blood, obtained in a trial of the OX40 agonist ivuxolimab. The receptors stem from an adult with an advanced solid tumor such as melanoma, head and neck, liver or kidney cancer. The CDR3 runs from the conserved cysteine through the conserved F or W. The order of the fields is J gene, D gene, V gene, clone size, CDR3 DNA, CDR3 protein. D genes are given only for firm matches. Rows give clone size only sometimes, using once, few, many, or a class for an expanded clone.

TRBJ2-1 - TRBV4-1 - TGCGCCAGCAGCCAAGAACCAGGGAGAAATGAGCAGTTCTTC CASSQEPGRNEQFF
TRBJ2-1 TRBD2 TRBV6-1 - TGTGCCAGCAGTGAGGGACCGGGACTAGCGTGGAATGAGCAGTTCTTC CASSEGPGLAWNEQFF
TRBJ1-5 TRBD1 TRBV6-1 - TGTGCCAGCAGTGACGACAGGGGCCAGCCCCAGCATTTT CASSDDRGQPQHF
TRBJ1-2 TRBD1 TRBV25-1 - TGTGCCAGCACGGACAGGGGATATGGCTACACCTTC CASTDRGYGYTF
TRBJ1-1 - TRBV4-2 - TGTGCCAGCAGCCAAGAAGTCGGGGCAGGGTCCACTGAAGCTTTCTTT CASSQEVGAGSTEAFF
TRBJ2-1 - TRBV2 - TGTGCCAGCAGATTCCTTGGCATGGGGTCCAATGAGCAGTTCTTC CASRFLGMGSNEQFF
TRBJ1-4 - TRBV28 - TGTGCCAGCAGCCTAGGCGGGGTTAGGTTCGGAAAACTGTTTTTT CASSLGGVRFGKLFF
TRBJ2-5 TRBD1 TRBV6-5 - TGTGCCAGCAGTTACTTAGGACAGGACGGGGAGACCCAGTACTTC CASSYLGQDGETQYF
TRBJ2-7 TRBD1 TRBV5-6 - TGTGCCAGCAGCCGAGGACAGGGTGCCTCCTACGAGCAGTACTTC CASSRGQGASYEQYF
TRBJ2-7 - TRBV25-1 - TGTGCCAGCAGGAAGCACTACGAGCAGTACTTC CASRKHYEQYF
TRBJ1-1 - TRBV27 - TGTGCCACCGGGGGCCGTATGAACACTGAAGCTTTCTTT CATGGRMNTEAFF
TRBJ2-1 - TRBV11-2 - TGTGCCAGCAGCTCCCGGGACTTTTCGTTCTTC CASSSRDFSFF
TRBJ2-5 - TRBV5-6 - TGTGCCAGCATCGGGTCACAGGGAAGTCGGGAGACCCAGTACTTC CASIGSQGSRETQYF
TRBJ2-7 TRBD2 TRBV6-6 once TGTGCCAGCAGAAGCGCGGGAGGCGACGAGCAGTACTTC CASRSAGGDEQYF
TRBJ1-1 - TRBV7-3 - TGTGCCAGCAGCTTCTTCCCGATGAACACTGAAGCTTTCTTT CASSFFPMNTEAFF
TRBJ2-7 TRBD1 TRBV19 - TGTGCCAGTAGCGAGGGGGCTTTTAACGAGCAGTACTTC CASSEGAFNEQYF
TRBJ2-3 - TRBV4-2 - TGTGCCAGCAGCCAGACCCTCGCAGATACGCAGTATTTT CASSQTLADTQYF
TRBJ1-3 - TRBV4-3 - TGCGCCAGCAGCCTATGGAGGGGGAACACCATATATTTT CASSLWRGNTIYF
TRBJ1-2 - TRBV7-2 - TGTGCCAGCAGCTTAGACAAGATAGGCTACACCTTC CASSLDKIGYTF
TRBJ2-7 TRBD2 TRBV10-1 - TGCGCCAGCAGTGGCTCGGGGGGGATTTACGAGCAGTACTTC CASSGSGGIYEQYF
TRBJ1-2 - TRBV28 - TGTGCCAGCAGTTTGAAAACTTATGGCTACACCTTC CASSLKTYGYTF
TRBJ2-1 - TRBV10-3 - TGTGCCATCAGTGGATCAGCGAATGAGCAGTTCTTC CAISGSANEQFF
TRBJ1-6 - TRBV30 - TGTGCCTCCGCGGGAGAAAATAATTCACCCCTCCACTTT CASAGENNSPLHF
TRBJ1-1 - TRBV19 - TGTGCCAGTAGTGACATGGCAGATATGAACACTGAAGCTTTCTTT CASSDMADMNTEAFF
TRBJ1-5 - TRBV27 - TGTGCCAGCAGTGCCCGGCCGGGAAATCAGCCCCAGCATTTT CASSARPGNQPQHF
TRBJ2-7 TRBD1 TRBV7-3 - TGTGCCAGCAGCCAAGACAGGGACTCCTACGAGCAGTACTTC CASSQDRDSYEQYF
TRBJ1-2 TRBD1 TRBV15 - TGTGCCACCAGCACTACTCCTACAGGGGCCCCGGATGGCTACACCTTC CATSTTPTGAPDGYTF
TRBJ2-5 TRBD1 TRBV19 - TGTGCCAGTTCACAGGGGGCTGAGACCCAGTACTTC CASSQGAETQYF
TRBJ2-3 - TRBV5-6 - TGTGCCAGCAGCGGAGACGAGCGGAGACTCACAGATACGCAGTATTTT CASSGDERRLTDTQYF
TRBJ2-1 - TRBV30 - TGTGCCTGGAGTGTACAAGCGGGCGTATACAATGAGCAGTTCTTC CAWSVQAGVYNEQFF
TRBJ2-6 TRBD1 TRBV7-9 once TGTGCCAGCAGCGAATACAGGGGGTTTGGGGCCAACGTCCTGACTTTC CASSEYRGFGANVLTF
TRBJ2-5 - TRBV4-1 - TGCGCCAGCAGCCCACTGGACCCCACGCGGACCCAGTACTTC CASSPLDPTRTQYF
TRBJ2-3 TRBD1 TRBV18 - TGTGCCAGCTCCGCTGTCACAGGGGCGACAGATACGCAGTATTTT CASSAVTGATDTQYF
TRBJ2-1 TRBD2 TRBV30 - TGTGCCTGGAGTCAAAGCGGGACCCCCGGTAGGCAGTTCTTC CAWSQSGTPGRQFF
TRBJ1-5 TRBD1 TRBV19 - TGTGCCAGTAGTATAGACAGGGGGATAAATCAGCCCCAGCATTTT CASSIDRGINQPQHF
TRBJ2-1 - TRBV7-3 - TGTGCCAGCAGCGCGGGCCAGACATACAATGAGCAGTTCTTC CASSAGQTYNEQFF
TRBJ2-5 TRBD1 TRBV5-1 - TGCGCCAGCAGCCTAGGGACAGGGGGTATCCAAGAGACCCAGTACTTC CASSLGTGGIQETQYF
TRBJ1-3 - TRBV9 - TGTGCCAGCAGCGTAACGGACAGTTCGGGGGGAAACACCATATATTTT CASSVTDSSGGNTIYF